This TCR beta chain emerged from a study of blood T cell repertoires in COVID-19. Study-wide background: The United States, Italy and Spain provided the acute and convalescent COVID-19 samples. PBMCs, B-cell-depleted T cells, or T cells were the source of the cDNA or gDNA that made up the material.

Profiling relied on immunoSEQ multiplex PCR, and the TCRdb table lists in-frame clones only, not all of them. The table records about 41,000 clones, 88% of them present only once. The CDR3 covers 15 residues. J lost 2 bases, V lost 2 bases, and 2 bases had no gene match. Germline V lookup: CDR1 SGHTA, CDR2 FQGTGA. Sequenced input: peripheral blood. The source is a human donor in a cohort sampled during active COVID-19. The chain couples TRBV7-3 to TRBJ2-2, with TRBD2 matching 7 bases. DNA of the CDR3: TGTGCCAGCAGCTTAGCTAGCGGTAACACCGGGGAGCTGTTTTTT. Translating gives CASSLASGNTGELFF. Variable domain in full (rest from reference TRBV7-3 and TRBJ2-2): GAGVSQTPSNKVTEKGKYVELRCDPISGHTALYWYRQSLGQGPEFLIYFQGTGAADDSGLPNDRFFAVRPEGSVSTLKIQRTERGDSAVYLCASSLASGNTGELFFGEGSRLTVL.